The T cell receptor beta chain under discussion was sequenced for a study of identical twins. The CDR3 consists of 13 residues. CDR1 and CDR2 (germline): SGHTA, FQGNSA. V was pared by 5 bases and J by 6 bases, with 11 bases between. Template switching created a universal primer site, and the cDNA included unique molecular identifiers. From the 5' RACE reads, TCRdb called clonotypes with MiXCR, one entry per CDR3 protein. The sample records 500,000 to 650,000 distinct CDR3 sequences, under 8.5% being singletons. This clonotype has a handful of counts. What it recognizes is unknown. Findings and caveats of the study: Interpretation of the results relied on cross-sectional statistical analysis and not on following the same donors. One should note that invariant MAIT and iNKT cells could partly confound zero-insertion analyses. Carriage of fewer insertions was seen in abundant cord blood beta clonotypes, whereas memory repertoires showed none.

The same data also went into a second study, on yellow fever vaccine responses in identical twins.

What was sequenced was PBMCs. This chain uses TRBV7-2 with TRBJ2-1, with TRBD1 as a possible D gene (6 bases). The TCR sequence derives from a woman younger than 35 in good health. CDR3 region: CASSQGPLNEQFF. In DNA form, the CDR3 reads TGTGCCAGCAGCCAGGGGCCTCTCAATGAGCAGTTCTTC. Full variable domain (remainder filled in from reference TRBV7-2 and TRBJ2-1): GAGVSQSPSNKVTEKGKDVELRCDPISGHTALYWYRQSLGQGLEFLIYFQGNSAPDKSGLPSDRFSAERTGGSVSTLTIQRTQQEDSAVYLCASSQGPLNEQFFGPGTRLTVL.